This T cell receptor (beta chain) was observed in a study of blood T cell repertoires in COVID-19. Study as a whole: T cells, B-cell-depleted T cells, or PBMCs provided the cDNA or gDNA that served as material.

Losses at the gene ends were 4 bases for V and 0 bases for J; bases not matched to a gene: 17. The CDR3 consists of 20 residues. Germline V CDR1 and CDR2: SGHRS, YFSETQ. The assay was immunoSEQ multiplex PCR, and TCRdb's table has in-frame clones only and misses some. This sample has around 300,000 clones, with over 75% found just once. In terms of age and location, participants ranged from roughly 18 to 90 years and lived in 24 US areas. Participant reports of clinical history set cohort assignment. This TCR was recovered from a young man who had recovered from COVID-19. The V gene is TRBV5-1, the J gene TRBJ1-4; the match to TRBD1 covers 8 bases. Sample: PBMCs or T cells enriched from blood (not recorded which). DNA of the CDR3: TGCGCCAGCAGCCCGGAAGGACAGGGAATGAGTCTTTCAACTAATGAAAAACTGTTTTTT. As protein: CASSPEGQGMSLSTNEKLFF.